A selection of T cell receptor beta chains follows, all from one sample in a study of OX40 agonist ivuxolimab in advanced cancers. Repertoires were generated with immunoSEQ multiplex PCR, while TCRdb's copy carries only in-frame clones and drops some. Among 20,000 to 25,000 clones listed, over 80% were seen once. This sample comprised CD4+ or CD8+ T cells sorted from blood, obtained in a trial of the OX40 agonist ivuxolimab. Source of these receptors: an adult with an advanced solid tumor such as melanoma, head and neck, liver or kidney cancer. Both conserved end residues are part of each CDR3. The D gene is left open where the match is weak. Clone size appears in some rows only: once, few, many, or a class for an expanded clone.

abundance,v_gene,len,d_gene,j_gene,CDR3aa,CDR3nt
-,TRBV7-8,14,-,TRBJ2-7,CASSWERGSYEQYF,TGTGCCAGCAGCTGGGAGCGCGGTTCCTACGAGCAGTACTTC
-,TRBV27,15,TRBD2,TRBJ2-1,CASSRAGAGYNEQFF,TGTGCCAGCAGTCGAGCGGGAGCTGGCTACAATGAGCAGTTCTTC
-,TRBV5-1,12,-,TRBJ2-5,CASSSDGETQYF,TGCGCCAGCAGCAGCGACGGGGAGACCCAGTACTTC
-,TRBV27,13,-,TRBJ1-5,CASLQEVNQPQHF,TGTGCCAGTTTACAGGAGGTCAATCAGCCCCAGCATTTT
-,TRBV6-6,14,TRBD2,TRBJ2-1,CASRLQRGGNEQFF,TGTGCCAGCAGACTACAGCGGGGGGGCAATGAGCAGTTCTTC
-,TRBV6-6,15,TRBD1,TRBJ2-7,CASRVEQGIPSEQYF,TGTGCCAGCAGGGTAGAACAGGGGATCCCCTCCGAGCAGTACTTC
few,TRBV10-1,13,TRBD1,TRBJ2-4,CASRDRAKNIQYF,TGCGCCAGCAGGGACAGGGCCAAAAACATTCAGTACTTC
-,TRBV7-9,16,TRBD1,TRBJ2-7,CASRRTRDRESYEQYF,TGTGCCAGCAGACGAACCCGGGACAGGGAGTCCTACGAGCAGTACTTC
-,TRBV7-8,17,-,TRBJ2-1,CASSLGPLQAGLGEQFF,TGTGCCAGCAGCCTGGGTCCGTTGCAGGCTGGGCTTGGAGAGCAGTTCTTC
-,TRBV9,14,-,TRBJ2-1,CASSAWGGPNEQFF,TGTGCCAGCAGCGCCTGGGGGGGGCCCAATGAGCAGTTCTTC
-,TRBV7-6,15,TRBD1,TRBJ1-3,CASSLDRGSGNTIYF,TGTGCCAGCAGCTTAGACAGGGGCTCTGGAAACACCATATATTTT
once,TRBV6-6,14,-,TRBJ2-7,CASSLAVGGHEQYF,TGTGCCAGCAGTCTCGCGGTGGGGGGCCACGAGCAGTACTTC
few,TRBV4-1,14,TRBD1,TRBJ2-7,CASSQGDRDYEQYF,TGCGCCAGCAGCCAAGGGGACAGGGACTACGAGCAGTACTTC
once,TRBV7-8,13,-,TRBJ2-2,CASGRSNTGELFF,TGTGCCAGCGGGAGATCGAACACCGGGGAGCTGTTTTTT
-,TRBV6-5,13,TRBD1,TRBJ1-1,CASSPQGDTEAFF,TGTGCCAGCAGTCCACAGGGGGACACTGAAGCTTTCTTT
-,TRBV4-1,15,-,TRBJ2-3,CASSQATRGADTQYF,TGCGCCAGCAGCCAAGCCACTAGGGGGGCAGATACGCAGTATTTT
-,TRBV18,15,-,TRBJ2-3,CASSPGQRLTDTQYF,TGTGCCAGCTCCCCCGGACAGCGACTCACAGATACGCAGTATTTT